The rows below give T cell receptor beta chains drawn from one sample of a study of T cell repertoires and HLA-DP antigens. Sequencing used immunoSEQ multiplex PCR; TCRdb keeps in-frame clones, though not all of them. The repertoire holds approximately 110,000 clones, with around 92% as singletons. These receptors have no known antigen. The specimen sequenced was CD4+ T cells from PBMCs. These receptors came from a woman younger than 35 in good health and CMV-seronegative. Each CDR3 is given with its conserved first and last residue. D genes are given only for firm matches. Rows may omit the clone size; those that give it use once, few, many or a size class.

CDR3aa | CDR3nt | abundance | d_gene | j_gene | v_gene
CASRGDRVGSYEQYF | TGTGCCAGCAGGGGGGACAGGGTAGGATCCTACGAGCAGTACTTC | . | TRBD1 | TRBJ2-7 | TRBV6-1
CASSAQGMLNSPLHF | TGTGCCAGCAGCGCTCAGGGTATGCTGAATTCACCCCTCCACTTT | . | . | TRBJ1-6 | TRBV7-2
CATQATVSGNTIYF | TGTGCCACCCAAGCGACGGTTTCTGGAAACACCATATATTTT | . | . | TRBJ1-3 | TRBV6-1
CASSLVLVGVEQYF | TGTGCCAGCAGCTTAGTTTTGGTCGGGGTCGAGCAGTACTTC | . | . | TRBJ2-7 | TRBV7-8
CASSLDRGRQPQHF | TGTGCCAGCAGCCTAGACAGGGGACGGCAGCCCCAGCATTTT | . | TRBD1 | TRBJ1-5 | TRBV11-2
CASSGGQEFWNEQFF | TGTGCCAGCAGCGGAGGACAGGAATTCTGGAATGAGCAGTTCTTC | . | TRBD1 | TRBJ2-1 | TRBV7-8
CAWSVGYEQYF | TGTGCCTGGAGTGTTGGGTACGAGCAGTACTTC | . | . | TRBJ2-7 | TRBV30
CASSPYQETQYF | TGTGCCAGCTCTCCGTACCAAGAGACCCAGTACTTC | once | . | TRBJ2-5 | TRBV18
CASSGGTEFYGYTF | TGTGCCAGCAGTGGGGGGACGGAGTTCTATGGCTACACCTTC | once | . | TRBJ1-2 | TRBV28
CASSPSGGAGETQYF | TGTGCCAGCAGCCCAAGCGGGGGGGCCGGTGAGACCCAGTACTTC | . | TRBD2 | TRBJ2-5 | TRBV7-2
CASRELAYEQYF | TGTGCCAGCAGGGAACTAGCCTACGAGCAGTACTTC | . | . | TRBJ2-7 | TRBV6-1
CASSRLREGSYNERFF | TGTGCCAGCAGCCGTCTCAGGGAGGGCTCCTACAATGAGCGGTTCTTC | . | TRBD2 | TRBJ2-1 | TRBV5-6
CASSPLRAGGKNTEAFF | TGTGCCAGCTCACCCCTCCGGGCAGGGGGGAAGAACACTGAAGCTTTCTTT | . | TRBD1 | TRBJ1-1 | TRBV18
CASSGAIAGDRTGELFF | TGTGCCAGCAGCGGAGCCATAGCGGGAGATCGGACCGGGGAGCTGTTTTTT | . | . | TRBJ2-2 | TRBV21-1
CASRKPVTNTIYF | TGTGCCAGCAGAAAACCAGTGACAAACACCATATATTTT | . | . | TRBJ1-3 | TRBV6-5
CASSLGTGGKSQPQHF | TGTGCCAGCAGTTTGGGGACAGGGGGCAAAAGTCAGCCCCAGCATTTT | . | TRBD1 | TRBJ1-5 | TRBV28
CASSDYRGKDYGYTF | TGTGCCAGCAGCGACTACAGGGGGAAGGACTATGGCTACACCTTC | . | TRBD1 | TRBJ1-2 | TRBV7-2
CASGAGTDPYNEQFF | TGTGCCAGCGGAGCCGGGACGGACCCTTACAATGAGCAGTTCTTC | . | . | TRBJ2-1 | TRBV2
CASSLTRNTEAFF | TGTGCCAGCAGCTTAACAAGGAACACTGAAGCTTTCTTT | . | . | TRBJ1-1 | TRBV7-3
CASSPMGKGTEAFF | TGTGCCAGCAGTCCGATGGGGAAAGGGACTGAAGCTTTCTTT | . | . | TRBJ1-1 | TRBV5-4
CASNSGYQAYNEQFF | TGTGCCAGCAACTCAGGGTACCAAGCCTACAATGAGCAGTTCTTC | once | . | TRBJ2-1 | TRBV6-5
CASSQGLAGGWTKNIQYF | TGCGCCAGCAGCCAGGGACTAGCGGGAGGTTGGACCAAAAACATTCAGTACTTC | . | TRBD2 | TRBJ2-4 | TRBV4-1
CASSLLAGSSYNEQFF | TGCGCCAGCAGCTTGTTAGCCGGTAGCTCCTACAATGAGCAGTTCTTC | . | . | TRBJ2-1 | TRBV5-1
CSVEDAHGDTQYF | TGCAGCGTTGAAGACGCCCACGGGGATACGCAGTATTTT | . | . | TRBJ2-3 | TRBV29-1
CASRKVGPRNTEAFF | TGTGCCAGCAGGAAGGTGGGGCCAAGGAACACTGAAGCTTTCTTT | . | . | TRBJ1-1 | TRBV25-1
CASSLDGYSNQPQHF | TGTGCCAGCAGCTTGGACGGCTATAGCAATCAGCCCCAGCATTTT | once | . | TRBJ1-5 | TRBV7-8
CASRGVENQPQHF | TGCGCCAGCAGGGGGGTAGAGAATCAGCCCCAGCATTTT | . | . | TRBJ1-5 | TRBV10-1
CASSLGETQYF | TGTGCCAGCAGTTTAGGAGAGACCCAGTACTTC | . | . | TRBJ2-5 | TRBV28
CASSQDWAGYDEQYF | TGTGCCAGCAGCCAAGATTGGGCAGGGTACGACGAGCAGTACTTC | . | . | TRBJ2-7 | TRBV14
CASTNTGASNSPLHF | TGTGCCAGCACCAACACCGGTGCGAGTAATTCACCCCTCCACTTT | . | . | TRBJ1-6 | TRBV11-2
CASSSGADTQYF | TGTGCCAGCAGCTCGGGGGCAGATACGCAGTATTTT | once | . | TRBJ2-3 | TRBV5-5
CASSLRGREETQYF | TGTGCCAGCAGCTTACGGGGGCGGGAAGAGACCCAGTACTTC | . | . | TRBJ2-5 | TRBV7-2
CAISKDPEAFF | TGTGCCATCTCGAAGGACCCTGAAGCTTTCTTT | . | . | TRBJ1-1 | TRBV10-3